This TCR beta chain was sequenced for a study of blood T cell repertoires in COVID-19. In the study overall: Samples representing acute and convalescent COVID-19 were sourced from the United States, Italy and Spain.

The CDR3 is made up of 15 amino acids. In the study's own analysis: The assay estimated nucleated cells by amplifying reference gene primers. Using immunoSEQ multiplex PCR, the repertoire was profiled, and TCRdb retains in-frame clones only, with some absent. V, J and clone size were drawn from that table, and D and trimming were deduced from the DNA. The sample contains roughly 430,000 clones, roughly 90% of which appear only once. This chain uses TRBV21-1 with TRBJ1-5; TRBD1 was called by the table and not checked on the DNA. TRBV21-1 is marked as a pseudogene. The source of this sequence is a woman in her forties with acute COVID-19. The sequenced sample was PBMCs or T cells enriched from blood (not recorded which). In DNA form, the CDR3 reads TGTGCCAGCAGCCCCTCGACAGGGGGGAATCAGCCCCAGCATTTT. Its translation: CASSPSTGGNQPQHF.